The 27 T cell receptor beta chains in this list originate from one sample, sequenced in a study of shared clonotypes between healthy human individuals. The table came from immunoSEQ multiplex PCR; TCRdb's copy has only in-frame clones and leaves some out. The repertoire includes about 480,000 clones, 70% to 80% of them detected once, and over 10% sits in the top ten. Source material: PBMCs. The source is a woman aged 40 to 49 in good health. Some clones in this sample may be carry-over from other donors' samples.

The chain carries TRBV11-2 and TRBJ1-2; the match to TRBD1 covers 12 bases. V shed 5 bases, J shed 1 base, and the junction held 11 bases outside the gene matches. The CDR3 extends over 18 amino acids. The V gene's germline CDR1 is SGHAT and CDR2 FQNNGV. The chain's CDR3 is CASSPLGTGGSFNYGYTF. CDR3 coding DNA: TGTGCCAGCAGCCCATTAGGGACAGGGGGCTCCTTTAACTATGGCTACACCTTC.

The chain couples TRBV29-1 to TRBJ2-7; D uncertain. The CDR3 loop spans 13 amino acids. Germline loops: CDR1 SQVTM, CDR2 ANQGSEA. The germline V and J ends were trimmed by 2 bases and 2 bases, with 10 bases remaining between them. In nucleotides, the CDR3 is TGCAGCGTTGAAACGGCAGCACCCTACGAGCAGTACTTC. Its translation is CSVETAAPYEQYF.

Only a few counts were recorded for this clone. As DNA, the CDR3 is TGTGCCAGCAGCCTGGGGTTGGAAGGCTACGAGCAGTACTTC. This sequence encodes CASSLGLEGYEQYF. The genes are TRBV7-9 and TRBJ2-7; D is ambiguous. Trimming stripped 5 bases from V and 3 bases from J, with 14 bases between. The germline V gene encodes CDR1 SEHNR and CDR2 FQNEAQ (reference sequence). CDR3 length: 14 amino acids.

Note on this clone: The sample contains more than one DNA sequence encoding this CDR3. The chain joins TRBV18 to TRBJ2-5, with D unclear. V lost 3 bases and J lost 5, with 10 bases in between. Per germline, CDR1 KGHSH and CDR2 LQKENI. This CDR3 has 13 amino acids. This CDR3 is CASSPGVGETQYF. DNA of the CDR3: TGTGCCAGCTCACCGGGCGTCGGGGAGACCCAGTACTTC.

This clone was detected once. The identical CDR3 is also encoded by other nucleotide sequences in the sample. The chain has TRBV28 and TRBJ1-2, with D uncertain. The CDR3 totals 12 residues. V was trimmed by 3 bases and J by 1 base, leaving 3 bases between them. Germline V gene lookup returns CDR1 MDHEN and CDR2 SYDVKM. CDR3 protein: CASSLGNYGYTF. As DNA, the CDR3 is TGTGCCAGCAGTTTGGGTAACTATGGCTACACCTTC.

The genes are TRBV18 and TRBJ1-3, with unresolved D. Trimming cost V 4 bases and J 0 bases, with 13 bases left between them. From germline, CDR1 is KGHSH and CDR2 LQKENI. The CDR3 has 16 residues. The CDR3 is CASSLSQVPSGNTIYF. DNA for the CDR3: TGTGCCAGCTCACTAAGCCAAGTCCCCTCTGGAAACACCATATATTTT.

V and J are TRBV4-2 and TRBJ2-5; D is unclear. There are 14 residues in the CDR3. V was cut by 4 bases and J by 1 base, with 10 bases left in between. Germline-derived CDR1 and CDR2 are LGHNA and YNFKEQ. The CDR3: CASSPGGPQETQYF. CDR3 nucleotides: TGTGCCAGCAGCCCTGGTGGCCCCCAAGAGACCCAGTACTTC.

J is TRBJ2-7 and V is TRBV10-3; D not resolved. With 4 bases removed from V and 3 bases from J, the gap between germline ends came to 10 bases. The germline V gene encodes CDR1 ENHRY and CDR2 SYGVKD. This CDR3 comprises 13 residues. CDR3 DNA sequence: TGTGCCATCAGTGGGGCCCCGGACTACGAGCAGTACTTC. Protein: CAISGAPDYEQYF.

This sequence joins TRBV28 and TRBJ1-5, with D unresolved. CDR3 size: 15 residues. Per the germline V gene, CDR1 is MDHEN and CDR2 is SYDVKM. V was cut by 6 bases and J by 0 bases, with 12 bases left in between. The CDR3 DNA reads as TGTGCCAGCAGGCGAACAGAGTATAGCAATCAGCCCCAGCATTTT. Protein: CASRRTEYSNQPQHF.

This sequence joins TRBV6-1 and TRBJ2-7; 8 bases map to TRBD1. Germline-derived CDR1 and CDR2 are MNHNS and SASEGT. The CDR3 runs to 14 residues. V lost 1 base to trimming and J lost 6 bases; unmatched junction nucleotides: 5. CDR3 sequence: CASSEGTGRREQYF. The CDR3 DNA sequence: TGTGCCAGCAGTGAAGGGACAGGGCGGCGCGAGCAGTACTTC.

The J gene is TRBJ2-1, the V gene TRBV5-1; TRBD2 aligns across 15 bases. The junction had 3 bases not matched to a gene; V was cut back by 4 bases and J by 10 bases. The germline V gene encodes CDR1 SGHRS and CDR2 YFSETQ. CDR3 length: 14 residues. The DNA for the CDR3 is TGCGCCAGCAGCGCGGGGACTAGCGGGAGGGAGCAGTTCTTC. Encoded protein: CASSAGTSGREQFF.

This clone was seen more than once but under ten times. The genes are TRBV10-2 and TRBJ1-5; D gene ambiguous. Between the trimmed V and J ends, which lost 1 base and 4 bases, there was a span of 5 bases. The CDR3 extends over 13 amino acids. CDR1 is WSHSY and CDR2 is SAAADI in the germline V gene. The CDR3, as DNA: TGCGCCAGCAGTGAGTGGGTGAATCAGCCCCAGCATTTT. Protein: CASSEWVNQPQHF.

CDR3 nucleotides: TGCGCCAGCAGCACTGGGACTAGCGGGAGCTCCTACGAGCAGTACTTC. It codes for CASSTGTSGSSYEQYF. The V and J genes are TRBV5-1 and TRBJ2-7, with TRBD2 identical over 14 bases. Germline V lookup: CDR1 SGHRS, CDR2 YFSETQ. CDR3 length equals 16 residues. After removal of 4 bases from V and 0 bases from J, the junction contained 3 bases not matched to a gene. The whole variable domain, filled in from reference TRBV5-1 and TRBJ2-7, reads KAGVTQTPRYLIKTRGQQVTLSCSPISGHRSVSWYQQTPGQGLQFLFEYFSETQRNKGNFPGRFSGRQFSNSRSEMNVSTLELGDSALYLCASSTGTSGSSYEQYFGPGTRLTVT.

The rearrangement uses TRBV9 and TRBJ2-2; D remains unclear. Between the trimmed V and J ends, which lost 0 bases and 4 bases, there was a span of 10 bases. Germline V gene sequence: CDR1 SGDLS, CDR2 YYNGEE. The CDR3 spans 15 residues. The DNA of the CDR3 is TGTGCCAGCAGCGTAGAAAACGGCGGCACCGGGGAGCTGTTTTTT. Its translation: CASSVENGGTGELFF.

The chain has TRBV19 and TRBJ2-3; 7 positions agree with TRBD1. The CDR3 has 15 amino acids. Germline loops: CDR1 LNHDA, CDR2 SQIVND (reference sequence). After removal of 3 bases from V and 0 bases from J, the junction contained 3 bases not matched to a gene. The chain's CDR3 is CASSITGQSTDTQYF. The CDR3 bases are TGTGCCAGTAGTATTACGGGACAGAGCACAGATACGCAGTATTTT.

J is TRBJ2-1 and V is TRBV5-4; D unclear. CDR3 length equals 15 residues. V was trimmed by 1 base and J by 0 bases, leaving 8 bases between them. Germline CDR1 is SGHNT and CDR2 is YYREEE (reference sequence). In DNA, the CDR3 is TGTGCCAGCAGCTTGTACGTGGGCTCCTACAATGAGCAGTTCTTC. As protein: CASSLYVGSYNEQFF.

This clone has a single count. The rearrangement links TRBV5-5 to TRBJ2-7; TRBD1 might be the D (6 bases). The germline CDR1 and CDR2 sequences are SGHKS and YYEKEE (reference sequence). Deletions cut 1 base from V and 4 bases from J, with 15 bases between. The CDR3 extends over 15 amino acids. This CDR3 reads CASSLQGQNLYEQYF. CDR3 nucleotides: TGTGCCAGCAGCTTGCAAGGACAGAACCTTTACGAGCAGTACTTC.

The chain links TRBV15 to TRBJ2-5; TRBD2 matches at 14 bases. V lost 4 bases, J lost 4 bases, and 5 bases stayed unmatched. This CDR3 comprises 16 residues. Germline lookup yields CDR1 LNHNV and CDR2 YYDKDF (reference sequence). The CDR3 nucleotides read TGTGCCACCAGCAACCCGACTAGCGGGAGGGTAGAGACCCAGTACTTC. Protein sequence: CATSNPTSGRVETQYF.

This clone was picked up one time. Within the sample, other DNA sequences also encode this same CDR3. The CDR3 spells CAWSVLETQYF. In DNA, the CDR3 is TGTGCCTGGAGTGTACTCGAGACCCAGTACTTC. This chain uses TRBV30 with TRBJ2-5; no firm D call. Between the trimmed V and J ends, which lost 0 bases and 5 bases, there was a span of 4 bases. This CDR3 contains 11 residues. Germline CDR1 is GTSNPN and CDR2 is SVGIG (reference sequence).

This sequence joins TRBV5-1 and TRBJ2-5; D possibly corresponds to TRBD1 (5 bases). The CDR3 has 12 residues. Germline CDR1 and CDR2: SGHRS and YFSETQ. With 0 bases removed from V and 5 bases from J, the gap between germline ends came to 5 bases. CDR3 DNA sequence: TGCGCCAGCAGCTTGGACAGGGAGACCCAGTACTTC. Amino acid sequence: CASSLDRETQYF. Using reference TRBV5-1 and TRBJ2-5 for the parts outside the CDR3, the full variable domain is KAGVTQTPRYLIKTRGQQVTLSCSPISGHRSVSWYQQTPGQGLQFLFEYFSETQRNKGNFPGRFSGRQFSNSRSEMNVSTLELGDSALYLCASSLDRETQYFGPGTRLLVL.

This clone was counted once. The gene calls are TRBV5-1 and TRBJ2-2; D is perhaps TRBD1 (6 bases). Trimming took off 0 bases at V and 7 bases at J, with 10 bases between the two ends. CDR1 and CDR2 from the germline V gene are SGHRS and YFSETQ. The CDR3 spans 14 residues. The CDR3 is CASSLARDIGELFF. The CDR3 DNA is TGCGCCAGCAGCTTGGCGAGGGACATCGGGGAGCTGTTTTTT.

The genes are TRBV5-1 and TRBJ2-1; 14 nucleotides line up with TRBD2. Germline V gene data show CDR1 as SGHRS and CDR2 as YFSETQ. Losses at the gene ends were 4 bases for V and 5 bases for J; bases not matched to a gene: 5. The CDR3 covers 16 residues. This CDR3 is CASSGTSGSLNNEQFF. The CDR3, as DNA: TGCGCCAGCAGCGGGACTAGCGGGAGTCTCAACAATGAGCAGTTCTTC.

A word on this clone: This likely reflects a read error, since a far larger clone is one base away. The genes are TRBV5-6 and TRBJ1-3; D unclear. Looked up from germline, CDR1 is SGHDT and CDR2 is YYEEEE. There are 15 residues in the CDR3. Deletions cut 4 bases from V and 0 bases from J, with 11 bases between. CDR3 in amino acids: CASSLLGSSGNTIYF. In DNA, the CDR3 is TGTGCCAGCAGCCTCCTGGGAAGCTCTGGAAACACCATATATTTT.

The genes are TRBV5-1 and TRBJ2-3; D gene uncertain. V lost 1 base, J lost 4 bases, and 10 bases lay in between. CDR3 length: 14 amino acids. From germline, CDR1 is SGHRS and CDR2 YFSETQ. CDR3 DNA sequence: TGCGCCAGCAGCTTGCCGGAAAGCGCAGATACGCAGTATTTT. It codes for CASSLPESADTQYF.

This clone was seen a few times. The chain has TRBV7-3 and TRBJ1-1; a weak D match, TRBD1 (5 bases). This CDR3 has 13 residues. The V gene's germline CDR1 is SGHTA and CDR2 FQGTGA. V dropped 5 bases and J dropped 3 bases, with 10 bases sitting between them. The CDR3 nucleotides are TGTGCCAGCAGCCCTCCGGGGGACACTGAAGCTTTCTTT. This gives the protein CASSPPGDTEAFF. The full variable domain, with the rest looked up from reference TRBV7-3 and TRBJ1-1, is GAGVSQTPSNKVTEKGKYVELRCDPISGHTALYWYRQSLGQGPEFLIYFQGTGAADDSGLPNDRFFAVRPEGSVSTLKIQRTERGDSAVYLCASSPPGDTEAFFGQGTRLTVV.

V is TRBV18 and J is TRBJ2-7; tentative D call: TRBD1 (6 bases). Deletions cut 6 bases from V and 1 base from J, with 16 bases between. The germline V gene has CDR1 KGHSH and CDR2 LQKENI. The CDR3 loop spans 15 amino acids. The CDR3 DNA sequence: TGTGCCAGCTCGATACAGCAGGGGCCATCCTACGAGCAGTACTTC. This codes for CASSIQQGPSYEQYF.

CDR3 sequence reads: CAWSVPRDRVLLETQYF. As DNA, the CDR3 is TGTGCCTGGAGTGTACCCCGGGACAGGGTATTGTTAGAGACCCAGTACTTC. This chain joins TRBV30 and TRBJ2-5; 9 bases agree with TRBD1. The CDR3 runs to 17 residues. The ends lost 0 bases at V and 4 bases at J; junction bases unmatched: 12. Germline lookup yields CDR1 GTSNPN and CDR2 SVGIG (reference sequence). The whole variable domain, filled in from reference TRBV30 and TRBJ2-5, reads SQTIHQWPATLVQPVGSPLSLECTVEGTSNPNLYWYRQAAGRGLQLLFYSVGIGQISSEVPQNLSASRPQDRQFILSSKKLLLSDSGFYLCAWSVPRDRVLLETQYFGPGTRLLVL.